Listed below are T cell receptor beta chains from one sample, sequenced in a study of T cell changes during pregnancy in multiple sclerosis. Assay used: immunoSEQ multiplex PCR; TCRdb lists only in-frame clones, some missing. The data contain roughly 24,000 clones, around nine tenths of them singletons. Source: CD4+ T cells from peripheral blood mononuclear cells, taken in the second trimester of pregnancy. The receptors were sampled from a female donor in good health, enrolled as a control in a pregnancy study. Both conserved end residues are part of each CDR3. D genes are given only for firm matches. Some rows have no size entry. The others give once, few or many, or a class for an expanded clone.

d_call	v_call	j_call	clone_size	cdr3_aa	cdr3_nt
NA	TRBV27	TRBJ1-2	once	CASSGGGGAGGYTF	TGTGCCAGCAGCGGGGGGGGCGGGGCGGGTGGCTACACCTTC
NA	TRBV28	TRBJ1-2	NA	CASSSLSYGYTF	TGTGCCAGCAGTTCCCTTAGCTATGGCTACACCTTC
TRBD2	TRBV25-1	TRBJ2-5	NA	CASSPWGGQETQYF	TGTGCCAGCAGCCCATGGGGGGGCCAAGAGACCCAGTACTTC
NA	TRBV7-9	TRBJ2-3	NA	CASSQGGALQYF	TGTGCCAGCAGCCAGGGCGGCGCCTTGCAGTATTTT
NA	TRBV28	TRBJ1-1	NA	CASSPPDSYTEAFF	TGTGCCAGCAGTCCCCCCGACAGCTACACTGAAGCTTTCTTT
TRBD1	TRBV19	TRBJ2-2	NA	CASTDSGTGGPGELFF	TGTGCCAGTACCGACTCCGGGACAGGGGGCCCCGGGGAGCTGTTTTTT
NA	TRBV2	TRBJ2-5	NA	CASGRRGETQYF	TGTGCCAGCGGCCGACGAGGAGAGACCCAGTACTTC
NA	TRBV10-3	TRBJ2-1	NA	CAISDGGWASPQFF	TGTGCCATCAGTGATGGGGGCTGGGCTAGTCCGCAGTTCTTC
NA	TRBV5-4	TRBJ2-7	few	CASSFGGAYEQYF	TGTGCCAGCAGCTTTGGCGGGGCCTACGAGCAGTACTTC
TRBD1	TRBV19	TRBJ1-4	NA	CASNDPGTAAEKLFF	TGTGCCAGTAATGATCCCGGGACAGCAGCTGAAAAACTGTTTTTT